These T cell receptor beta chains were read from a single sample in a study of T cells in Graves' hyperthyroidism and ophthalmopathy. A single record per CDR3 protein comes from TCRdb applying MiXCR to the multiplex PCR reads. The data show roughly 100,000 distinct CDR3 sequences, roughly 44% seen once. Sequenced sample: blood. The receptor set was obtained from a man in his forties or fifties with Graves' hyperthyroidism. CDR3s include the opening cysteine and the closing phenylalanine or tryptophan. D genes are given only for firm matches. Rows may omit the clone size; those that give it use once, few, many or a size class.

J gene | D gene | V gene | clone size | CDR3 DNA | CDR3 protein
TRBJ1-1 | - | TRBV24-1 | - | TGTGCCAGCAGGGGAGGGACACTCCTTCTGAACACTGAAGCTTTCTTT | CASRGGTLLLNTEAFF
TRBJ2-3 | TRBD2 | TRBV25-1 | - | TGTGCCAGCAGTTTACTAGCGGGGGGACCGCCTCGGGGAGATACGCAGTATTTT | CASSLLAGGPPRGDTQYF
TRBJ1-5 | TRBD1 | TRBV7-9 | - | TGTGCCAGCAGCTACGACAGGGGAAGCAATCAGCCCCAGCATTTT | CASSYDRGSNQPQHF
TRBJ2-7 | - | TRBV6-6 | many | TGTGCCAGCAGTTCGAGGGACGGAATATCCTACGAGCAGTACTTC | CASSSRDGISYEQYF
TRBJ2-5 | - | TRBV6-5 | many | TGTGCCAGCAGTTACTCGCTTGGGGAGACCCAGTACTTC | CASSYSLGETQYF
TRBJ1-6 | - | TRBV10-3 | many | TGTGCCATCAGTCGGAAGAGGGGGGCGGATTCACCCCTCCACTTT | CAISRKRGADSPLHF
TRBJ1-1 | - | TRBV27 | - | TGTGCCACTCGAATAACCCCCGGGGACACTGAAGCTTTCTTT | CATRITPGDTEAFF
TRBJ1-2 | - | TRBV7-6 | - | TGTGCCAGCAGCTTGTCGGGGGGCTACACCTTC | CASSLSGGYTF
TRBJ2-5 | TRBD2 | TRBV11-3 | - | TGTGCCAGCAGCTCCCAGGAGGGGAGGGCTGAGACCCAGTACTTC | CASSSQEGRAETQYF
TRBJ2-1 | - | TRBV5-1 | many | TGCGCCAGCAGCTTGGGCGGAAACTCCTACAATGAGCAGTTCTTC | CASSLGGNSYNEQFF
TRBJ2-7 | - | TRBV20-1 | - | TGCAGTGCTAGGGCCAGGCGCGAGCAGTACTTC | CSARARREQYF
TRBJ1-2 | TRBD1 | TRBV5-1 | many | TGCGCCAGCAGCTTCTCCGGGACAGGGGACGGCTACACCTTC | CASSFSGTGDGYTF